The 27 T cell receptor beta chains given below trace back to one sample, sequenced in a study of sequential checkpoint blockade in melanoma. The treatment denotes: randomized to nivolumab then ipilimumab (arm A) or the reverse (arm B). Some clones are missing from TCRdb's copy, which holds only in-frame ones; the method was immunoSEQ multiplex PCR. The sample yields more than 2,500 clones, roughly 20% seen once. Here the sequenced sample was tumor tissue (inferred from file names), taken from a patient given nivolumab and ipilimumab in sequence. The receptors derive from a human donor with melanoma.

This clone is labeled medium-sized. The gene calls are TRBV11-3 and TRBJ2-2, with TRBD2 matching over 8 bases. The CDR3 is 17 amino acids. Germline V gene data show CDR1 as SGHNT and CDR2 as YENEEA. The V segment lost 6 bases and the J segment 1 base; nucleotides outside the gene matches: 10. CDR3 sequence reads: CASSHPLAGRNTGELFF. The CDR3, as DNA: TGTGCCAGCAGTCATCCGTTAGCGGGGAGGAACACCGGGGAGCTGTTTTTT.

This clone was detected a few times. The chain carries TRBV6-8 and TRBJ2-7; unclear D gene. CDR1 MNHGY and CDR2 SAAAGT come from the germline V gene. V was shortened by 10 bases and J by 3 bases, with 13 bases between the two germline ends. The CDR3 totals 12 residues. The CDR3 is CAIRPENYEQYF. Written as DNA, the CDR3 is TGTGCCATCAGGCCGGAAAACTACGAGCAGTACTTC.

The gene calls are TRBV30 and TRBJ1-2; 10 bases match TRBD1. The ends lost 2 bases at V and 4 bases at J; junction bases unmatched: 7. This CDR3 is 15 amino acids long. Germline CDR1 is GTSNPN and CDR2 is SVGIG (reference sequence). CDR3 sequence: CAWSLLTGGFYGYTF. The CDR3 DNA follows: TGTGCCTGGAGTCTCCTGACAGGGGGCTTCTATGGCTACACCTTC.

The genes are TRBV6-1 and TRBJ1-5; no definite D call. V was clipped by 0 bases and J by 5 bases, with 8 bases between them. Germline values: CDR1 MNHNS, CDR2 SASEGT. CDR3 length: 14 amino acids. CDR3 protein: CASSEAVRYQPQHF. In DNA, the CDR3 is TGTGCCAGCAGTGAAGCCGTCCGGTATCAGCCCCAGCATTTT.

This clone rates as medium-sized (0.01 to 0.1%). V and J are TRBV6-8 and TRBJ1-2; no firm D call. Per the germline V gene, CDR1 is MNHGY and CDR2 is SAAAGT. This CDR3 comprises 18 residues. V was shortened by 0 bases and J by 2 bases, with 19 bases between the two germline ends. CDR3 sequence reads: CASSYSSLFQPENYGYTF. CDR3 in DNA: TGTGCCAGCAGTTACTCGTCGTTATTCCAGCCTGAAAACTATGGCTACACCTTC.

Sample share makes this clone medium-sized. J is TRBJ1-1 and V is TRBV11-3; a possible D gene is TRBD1 (6 bases). CDR1 and CDR2 (germline): SGHNT, YENEEA. This CDR3 has 14 amino acids. Trimming shortened V by 5 bases and J by 7 bases, and 17 bases separated the two germline ends. CDR3 sequence reads: CASSMGQYAGEAFF. Written as DNA, the CDR3 is TGTGCCAGCAGCATGGGACAATATGCTGGTGAAGCTTTCTTT.

The V gene is TRBV28, the J gene TRBJ2-7; D is possibly TRBD1 (5 bases). Germline V lookup: CDR1 MDHEN, CDR2 SYDVKM. The CDR3 extends over 16 amino acids. V lost 2 bases to trimming and J lost 0 bases, with 14 bases between them. The CDR3 spells CASSLDVTASSYEQYF. CDR3 DNA: TGTGCCAGCAGTTTAGATGTGACAGCGAGCTCCTACGAGCAGTACTTC.

This clone was detected only a few times. The rearrangement joins TRBV9 to TRBJ2-7, with 7 bases that match TRBD1. The V gene's germline CDR1 is SGDLS and CDR2 YYNGEE. The CDR3 consists of 14 residues. The V and J ends lost 5 bases and 4 bases, in that order; junction bases with no gene match: 9. The CDR3 bases are TGTGCCAGCAGTCCGGGACAGAGTTTTTACGAGCAGTACTTC. Its translation: CASSPGQSFYEQYF.

This clone was recorded many times. J is TRBJ1-4 and V is TRBV11-3, with D perhaps TRBD1 (6 bases). Looked up from germline, CDR1 is SGHNT and CDR2 is YENEEA. Trimming left V 4 bases short and J 7 bases short, with 22 bases between. This CDR3 has 17 residues. The DNA of the CDR3 is TGTGCCAGCAGCTCGCAACTTCGGGCAGGGACAAGTGAAAAACTGTTTTTT. Translated: CASSSQLRAGTSEKLFF.

J is TRBJ1-2 and V is TRBV12-5; 8 bases are shared with TRBD1. Germline-derived CDR1 and CDR2 are LGHNT and FRNRAP. J was trimmed by 0 bases and V by 6 bases; bases with no gene match: 6. The CDR3 sequence is 15 residues long. CDR3 nucleotide sequence: TGTGCTAGTGGCCCGGACAGGGTAGCTAACTATGGCTACACCTTC. Its translation: CASGPDRVANYGYTF.

This clone has just a few counts. The genes are TRBV30 and TRBJ2-3; 7 nucleotides line up with TRBD2. In germline, CDR1 is GTSNPN, CDR2 SVGIG (reference sequence). There are 18 residues in the CDR3. After removal of 4 bases from V and 3 bases from J, the junction contained 19 bases not matched to a gene. The CDR3 DNA sequence: TGTGCCTGGAATCCACGGGAGGTCCTGGAATGGTGGACAGATACGCAGTATTTT. Protein: CAWNPREVLEWWTDTQYF. The whole variable domain, filled in from reference TRBV30 and TRBJ2-3, reads SQTIHQWPATLVQPVGSPLSLECTVEGTSNPNLYWYRQAAGRGLQLLFYSVGIGQISSEVPQNLSASRPQDRQFILSSKKLLLSDSGFYLCAWNPREVLEWWTDTQYFGPGTRLTVL.

Within the sample, this clone is medium-sized. The CDR3 sequence is CASSLGWSSNEKLFF. The CDR3, as DNA: TGTGCCAGCAGCTTAGGGTGGAGCTCCAATGAAAAACTGTTTTTT. The chain couples TRBV11-3 to TRBJ1-4; D call uncertain. V was shortened by 1 base and J by 5 bases, with 11 bases between the two germline ends. CDR1 and CDR2 from the germline V gene are SGHNT and YENEEA. The CDR3 sequence is 15 residues long. Full variable domain (remainder filled in from reference TRBV11-3 and TRBJ1-4): EAGVVQSPRYKIIEKKQPVAFWCNPISGHNTLYWYLQNLGQGPELLIRYENEEAVDDSQLPKDRFSAERLKGVDSTLKIQPAELGDSAVYLCASSLGWSSNEKLFFGSGTQLSVL.

Turning to this clone: A junction boundary mismatches the germline segment, possibly from a read error. The rearrangement uses TRBV6-8 and TRBJ1-1, with D maybe TRBD1 (6 bases). The CDR3 runs 14 residues. Germline values: CDR1 MNHGY, CDR2 SAAAGT. CDR3 in amino acids: CAISVNRENTEAFF. DNA of the CDR3: TGTGCCATCAGTGTTAACAGGGAGAACACTGAAGCTTTCTTT.

This clone rates as large. The rearrangement links TRBV9 to TRBJ1-2, with D unclear. The V gene lost 3 bases and the J gene lost 7 bases, with 19 bases spanning the gap. The CDR3 runs to 15 residues. CDR1 and CDR2 (germline): SGDLS, YYNGEE. This chain's CDR3 is CASSALTGVPSGYTF. The DNA of the CDR3 is TGTGCCAGCAGCGCCCTGACCGGGGTTCCCTCTGGCTACACCTTC.

The chain has TRBV7-1 and TRBJ1-3, with no clear D. TRBV7-1 is marked as an open reading frame, function uncertain. The CDR3 sequence is 13 residues long. The V gene lost 4 bases and the J gene lost 4 bases, with 8 bases spanning the gap. The CDR3 spells CASSFDHGNTIYF. The CDR3, as DNA: TGTGCCAGCAGCTTTGATCACGGAAACACCATATATTTT.

The CDR3 here is CASTPTGQGRGEQYF. As DNA, the CDR3 is TGTGCCAGCACACCGACGGGACAGGGAAGAGGCGAGCAGTACTTC. This sequence joins TRBV28 and TRBJ2-7; 9 bases fit TRBD1. V gave up 7 bases and J gave up 6 bases; unmatched junction bases: 13. Germline V gene lookup returns CDR1 MDHEN and CDR2 SYDVKM. This CDR3 region has 15 residues. Full variable domain (outside the CDR3, taken from reference TRBV28 and TRBJ2-7): DVKVTQSSRYLVKRTGEKVFLECVQDMDHENMFWYRQDPGLGLRLIYFSYDVKMKEKGDIPEGYSVSREKKERFSLILESASTNQTSMYLCASTPTGQGRGEQYFGPGTRLTVT.

V usage is TRBV18 and J usage is TRBJ2-7; no clear D. This CDR3 has 15 amino acids. Germline V CDR1 and CDR2: KGHSH, LQKENI. Trimming removed 0 bases from V and 2 bases from J, with 11 bases in between. CDR3 residues: CASSPPVRTAYEQYF. The DNA for the CDR3 is TGTGCCAGCTCACCACCAGTCAGGACGGCCTACGAGCAGTACTTC.

By sample fraction, this clone is medium-sized. The chain is built from TRBV28 and TRBJ1-2, with a weak D call TRBD1 (5 bases). Between the trimmed V and J ends, which lost 3 bases and 4 bases, there was a span of 18 bases. CDR3 length: 16 residues. The germline gives CDR1 MDHEN, CDR2 SYDVKM. DNA of the CDR3: TGTGCCAGCAGTTTTTTTCTCTCGACAGCTCTCTATGGCTACACCTTC. It codes for CASSFFLSTALYGYTF.

This CDR3 reads CAELRDRVRDEQYF. The CDR3 nucleotides read TGTGCCGAACTCCGGGACAGGGTAAGGGACGAGCAGTACTTC. V gene TRBV28 combines with J gene TRBJ2-7, with 9 bases aligning to TRBD1. V lost 11 bases, J lost 5 bases, and 13 bases stayed unmatched. There are 14 residues in the CDR3. Germline lookup yields CDR1 MDHEN and CDR2 SYDVKM.

This clone was seen more than once but under ten times. V gene TRBV6-7 combines with J gene TRBJ1-1; D is ambiguous. TRBV6-7 carries the ORF label, with uncertain function. There are 11 residues in the CDR3. V shed 2 bases and J shed 11 bases, with 9 bases lying between them. CDR3 sequence reads: CASSYPGWAFF. CDR3 coding DNA: TGTGCCAGCAGTTACCCCGGATGGGCTTTCTTT.

The CDR3 sequence: CASSQADGSSYNEQFF. CDR3 bases: TGCGCCAGCAGCCAAGCCGACGGCAGCTCCTACAATGAGCAGTTCTTC. This chain uses TRBV4-1 with TRBJ2-1; D ambiguous. Trimming left V 1 base short and J 0 bases short, with 10 bases between. CDR1 and CDR2 (germline): MGHRA, YSYEKL. The CDR3 is 16 residues long.

This CDR3 reads CASSHHPGLAGLNNEQFF. DNA for the CDR3: TGTGCCAGTAGTCACCATCCGGGACTAGCGGGACTTAACAATGAGCAGTTCTTC. This rearrangement joins TRBV19 to TRBJ2-1; 13 bases fit TRBD2. The germline V gene encodes CDR1 LNHDA and CDR2 SQIVND (reference sequence). J was trimmed by 5 bases and V by 5 bases; bases with no gene match: 12. The length of the CDR3 is 18 residues.

The CDR3 coding sequence is TGTGCCAGCATTCCTCCGGGGAGAAACACTGAAGCTTTCTTT. Its translation: CASIPPGRNTEAFF. The gene calls are TRBV25-1 and TRBJ1-1; D is uncertain. The CDR3 runs 14 residues. The V and J ends lost 7 bases and 2 bases respectively, with 14 bases between them. Germline V gene data show CDR1 as MGHDK and CDR2 as SYGVNS.

The sample holds a few counts of this clone. J is TRBJ2-3 and V is TRBV6-8, with TRBD2 matching 7 bases. With V trimmed by 9 bases and J by 5 bases, 8 bases remained unmatched. The CDR3 is 13 amino acids. The V gene's germline CDR1 is MNHGY and CDR2 SAAAGT. CDR3 nucleotides: TGTGCCAGTAACGGGGGGAGGGAAGATACGCAGTATTTT. The encoded protein is CASNGGREDTQYF.

The genes are TRBV6-8 and TRBJ1-6; the match to TRBD1 covers 7 bases. Germline values: CDR1 MNHGY, CDR2 SAAAGT. After removal of 5 bases from V and 10 bases from J, the junction contained 8 bases not matched to a gene. CDR3 length: 14 residues. CDR3 sequence (DNA): TGTGCCAGCAGTCTAACCGGGACAGAATCACCCCTCCACTTT. Translated: CASSLTGTESPLHF.

This sequence joins TRBV5-1 and TRBJ2-7, with 11 bases fitting TRBD2. This CDR3 has 15 residues. Germline lookup yields CDR1 SGHRS and CDR2 YFSETQ. The ends lost 0 bases at V and 6 bases at J; junction bases unmatched: 5. The CDR3 nucleotides read TGCGCCAGCAGCTTGGTCTTAGCGGGGGGGCCCGAGCAGTACTTC. Its translation: CASSLVLAGGPEQYF.

This chain links TRBV15 with TRBJ1-3; no clear D. Germline V gene sequence: CDR1 LNHNV, CDR2 YYDKDF (reference sequence). The CDR3 spans 17 residues. V gave up 1 base and J gave up 1 base, with 14 bases separating them. CDR3: CATSRGLGGISGNTIYF. The CDR3 nucleotides are TGTGCCACCAGCAGAGGCCTGGGAGGGATTTCTGGAAACACCATATATTTT.